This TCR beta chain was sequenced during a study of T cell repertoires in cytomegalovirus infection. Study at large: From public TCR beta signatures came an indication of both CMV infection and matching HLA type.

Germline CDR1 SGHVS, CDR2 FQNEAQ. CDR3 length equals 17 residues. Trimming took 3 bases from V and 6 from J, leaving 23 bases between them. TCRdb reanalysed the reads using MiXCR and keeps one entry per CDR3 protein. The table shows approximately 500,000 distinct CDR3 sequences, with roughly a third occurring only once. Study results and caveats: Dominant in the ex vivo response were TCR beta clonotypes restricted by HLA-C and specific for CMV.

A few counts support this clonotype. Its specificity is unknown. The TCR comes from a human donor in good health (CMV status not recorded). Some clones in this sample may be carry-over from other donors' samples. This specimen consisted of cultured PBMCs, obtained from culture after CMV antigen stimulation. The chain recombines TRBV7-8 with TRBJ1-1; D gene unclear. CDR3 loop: CASSLGPWTVVRPEAFF. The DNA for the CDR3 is TGTGCCAGCAGCTTGGGCCCCTGGACGGTCGTGAGACCTGAAGCTTTCTTT.